This T cell receptor beta chain was sequenced during a study of blood T cell repertoires in COVID-19. Study-wide context: Sites across the United States, Italy and Spain contributed samples from acute and convalescent COVID-19. Sources were T cells, B-cell-depleted T cells, or PBMCs; the material itself was cDNA or gDNA.

Germline V gene lookup returns CDR1 MRHNA and CDR2 SNTAGT. The CDR3 is made up of 15 amino acids. Germline trimming cut 4 bases from V and 4 bases from J; bases unmatched to any gene: 8. Per the authors' pipeline: For nucleated cells, counts were estimated from reference gene primer amplification. The protocol was immunoSEQ multiplex PCR, while the TCRdb copy is restricted to in-frame clones and leaves out a portion. Clone size and V and J calls were adopted from that table, with D and trimming inferred from the DNA. This table has hundreds of thousands of clones, roughly 81% appearing once. The V call is TRBV6-4, the J call TRBJ1-2, with 8 bases identical to TRBD1. This receptor was obtained from a man aged 35 to 55 with acute or convalescent COVID-19. Sample: peripheral blood. Here the CDR3 DNA reads TGTGCCAGCAGTGTCGGACAGGGTTACCCCTATGGCTACACCTTC. Translating gives CASSVGQGYPYGYTF.